Listed below are T cell receptor beta chains from one sample, sequenced in a study of T cell responses to AZD1222 COVID-19 vaccine. Data came from immunoSEQ multiplex PCR; TCRdb stores just in-frame clones and leaves some out. The sample records some 130,000 clones, 85% to 95% being singletons. Sequences were derived from peripheral blood, sampled 28 days after the second AZD1222 dose. The source is an adult who received the AZD1222 COVID-19 vaccine. Both conserved end residues are part of each CDR3. The order of the fields is clone size, D gene, CDR3 length, V gene, J gene, CDR3 protein, CDR3 DNA. A D gene is named only where the DNA matches it firmly. Some rows have no size entry. The others give once, few or many, or a class for an expanded clone.

-	TRBD1	14	TRBV5-1	TRBJ2-1	CASSGWTGGNEQFF	TGCGCCAGCAGCGGATGGACAGGGGGCAATGAGCAGTTCTTC
-	-	14	TRBV3-1/TRBV3-2	TRBJ1-2	CASSQEQGWNGYTF	TGTGCCAGCAGCCAAGAGCAAGGGTGGAATGGCTACACCTTC
-	-	18	TRBV7-9	TRBJ1-6	CASSPTSLKDLNNSPLHF	TGTGCCAGCAGCCCCACGTCGTTGAAGGACCTGAATAATTCACCCCTCCACTTT
-	-	15	TRBV21-1	TRBJ1-4	CASSKTGGSGEKLFF	TGTGCCAGCAGCAAAACAGGGGGCTCAGGGGAAAAACTGTTTTTT
few	TRBD1	13	TRBV19	TRBJ2-2	CASRPTGPGELFF	TGTGCCAGTAGACCGACAGGGCCCGGGGAGCTGTTTTTT
few	-	16	TRBV19	TRBJ1-5	CASSIGPQGENQPQHF	TGTGCCAGTAGTATAGGTCCCCAGGGTGAAAATCAGCCCCAGCATTTT
-	-	14	TRBV5-6	TRBJ1-2	CASSLNGKNYGYTF	TGTGCCAGCAGCTTGAACGGGAAAAACTATGGCTACACCTTC
-	-	12	TRBV7-9	TRBJ2-7	CASSSAGYEQYF	TGTGCCAGCAGCTCGGCAGGGTACGAGCAGTACTTC
-	TRBD1	14	TRBV27	TRBJ2-7	CASSQRDRGYEQYF	TGTGCCAGCAGCCAAAGGGACAGGGGCTACGAGCAGTACTTC
-	-	12	TRBV7-9	TRBJ1-2	CASSAQYYGYTF	TGTGCCAGCAGCGCGCAATACTATGGCTACACCTTC
-	TRBD1	15	TRBV9	TRBJ1-2	CASSERDRQSRRYTF	TGTGCCAGCAGCGAGAGGGACAGGCAGAGCCGGCGCTACACCTTC
-	-	16	TRBV6-5	TRBJ2-2	CASSYYGPMNTGELFF	TGTGCCAGCAGTTATTATGGCCCTATGAACACCGGGGAGCTGTTTTTT
-	-	14	TRBV7-8	TRBJ1-1	CASSPPGRRTEAFF	TGTGCCAGCAGCCCACCGGGCCGGAGGACTGAAGCTTTCTTT
-	TRBD1	15	TRBV19	TRBJ1-5	CASSRGQVGDQPQHF	TGTGCCAGTAGTCGTGGACAGGTAGGCGATCAGCCCCAGCATTTT
-	-	15	TRBV3-1/TRBV3-2	TRBJ1-1	CASSQGVGAHTEAFF	TGTGCCAGCAGCCAAGGGGTAGGGGCGCACACTGAAGCTTTCTTT
-	-	12	TRBV7-9	TRBJ1-5	CASSLVNQPQHF	TGTGCCAGCAGCTTAGTCAATCAGCCCCAGCATTTT
-	TRBD1	16	TRBV7-9	TRBJ2-5	CASRTILRDREETQYF	TGTGCCAGCAGAACAATCCTCCGGGACAGGGAAGAGACCCAGTACTTC
-	-	13	TRBV5-6	TRBJ1-2	CASSPDSPRGYTF	TGTGCCAGCAGCCCCGACTCACCGAGGGGCTACACCTTC